This entry is about one T cell receptor beta chain. The sample holds a few counts of this clone. It has no known antigen specificity. Qualities for individual bases were not recorded, and no much larger clone is one base off. For sequencing of the TCRbeta CDR3 region, genomic DNA was extracted from the sorted cells. TCRbeta CDR3 regions were sequenced using the immunoSEQ Assay. Imported from immuneACCESS, the table was reduced by TCRdb to in-frame sequences with V and J called. These copies leave out some clones; in studies compared against another copy, an unresolved V gene accounts for under half, and the cause of the remainder is not known. For this sample there are 45,000 to 60,000 clones; under 85% appear just once. The top ten clonotypes cover over 3% of the sample. Patients with a history of autoimmune disease or receiving systemic immunosuppression were excluded from the trial. Peripheral blood for TCR sequencing was drawn from every dose cohort at baseline, at cycle 4 day 1 and at cycle 7 day 1. Samples came from an open-label, multicenter, first-in-human phase I dose-escalation trial of ivuxolimab. The trial enrolled adults with locally advanced or metastatic head and neck squamous cell, hepatocellular, melanoma or renal cell carcinoma. CD4+ and CD8+ T cells were sorted separately from peripheral blood before TCR sequencing.

CDR1 is given as SGHTA and CDR2 as FQGTGA, both from the germline V gene. The CDR3 goes from the cysteine to the phenylalanine over 14 residues. Here the CDR3 DNA is all that survives: 42 bases in frame from base 1. V loses 1 base of germline sequence and J loses 4 bases, and the interval between the two ends is 7 bases. This entry is derived from a study of OX40 agonist ivuxolimab in advanced cancers. Turning to the overall study: Ivuxolimab was an agonistic, fully human IgG2 monoclonal antibody directed against OX40 (CD134), a costimulatory receptor. Intravenous ivuxolimab was administered to patients every 2 weeks at six dose levels: 0.01, 0.1, 0.3, 1.5, 3 and 10 mg/kg. Of the 50 to 55 dose-escalation patients, hepatocellular carcinoma was present in approximately 20, melanoma in around 15, renal cell carcinoma in 9 and head and neck cancer in 9. In the dose-escalation cohort, 70% to 85% of patients were male, and the mean age was about 55 years, with a range of roughly 20 to 80. Prior anti-PD-1, anti-PD-L1 or anti-CTLA-4 therapy was permitted, and checkpoint inhibitors had been received by about 37% of dose-escalation patients. Partial responses occurred in three dose-escalation patients: two with cutaneous melanoma and one with hepatocellular carcinoma. Peripheral TCRbeta sequencing was intended to test whether TCR sequence diversity was altered and clonal T-cell expansion was caused by ivuxolimab. The paper describes the monotherapy dose-escalation part (N of about 47 patients) of the phase I trial of ivuxolimab.

Results and caveats for the whole study, not just this receptor: After ivuxolimab, expanded clones were on average more numerous among CD8+ T cells than among CD4+ T cells. At doses of 0.1 to 3.0 mg/kg, clonal expansion of both CD4+ and CD8+ T cells in blood was seen between baseline and week 6. In the 0.1-3.0 mg/kg groups, partial responders had among the lowest normalized peripheral clonal expansion, particularly in CD8+ T cells. Which antigens the clonally expanded peripheral T cells were specific for was not determined. Low levels of normalized T-cell clonal expansion were also seen in some patients who did not respond.

This chain is built from TRBV7-3 and TRBJ2-2; TRBD2 is a weak D gene call, 6 bases matching. This material consisted of CD4+ or CD8+ T cells sorted from blood, taken in a trial of the OX40 agonist ivuxolimab. The source of this sequence is an adult with an advanced solid tumor such as melanoma, head and neck, liver or kidney cancer. The CDR3 sequence is CASSLRRGTGELFF. The DNA sequence is given as TGTGCCAGCAGCTTAAGGCGGGGCACCGGGGAGCTGTTTTTT.